The 14 T cell receptor beta chains listed next were all sequenced from one sample in a study of blood T cell repertoires in COVID-19. Using immunoSEQ multiplex PCR, the repertoire was profiled, and TCRdb retains in-frame clones only, with some absent. There are hundreds of thousands of clones in the sample; around 92% occur only once, and 2.5% to 3.5% lies in the top ten. The specimen sequenced was PBMCs or T cells enriched from blood (not recorded which). These receptors all come from a woman aged 45 to 65 who had been exposed to COVID-19.

The V call is TRBV27, the J call TRBJ2-1; no clear D. The CDR3 contains 16 residues. With 1 base removed from V and 1 base from J, the gap between germline ends came to 11 bases. Germline V gives CDR1 MNHEY, CDR2 SMNVEV (reference sequence). In nucleotides, the CDR3 is TGTGCCAGCAGTTTATTGCCTGAAGCATCCTACAATGAGCAGTTCTTC. It codes for CASSLLPEASYNEQFF.

This chain connects TRBV27 to TRBJ1-2; possible D gene TRBD1, 5 bases. Trimming shortened V by 8 bases and J by 3 bases, and 10 bases separated the two germline ends. Germline V gives CDR1 MNHEY, CDR2 SMNVEV (reference sequence). The CDR3 extends over 12 amino acids. CDR3 sequence: CASGREDYGYTF. In DNA form, the CDR3 reads TGTGCCAGCGGCAGGGAAGACTATGGCTACACCTTC.

The CDR3 nucleotides read TGCAGTGCTACCCATAACTATGGCTACACCTTC. This translates into CSATHNYGYTF. This rearrangement joins TRBV20-1 to TRBJ1-2; D is unresolved. This CDR3 has 11 amino acids. V was trimmed by 4 bases and J by 1 base, leaving 4 bases between them. CDR1 and CDR2 (germline): DFQATT, SNEGSKA (reference sequence).

This rearrangement joins TRBV5-5 to TRBJ2-1; 10 bases agree with TRBD2. Germline lookup yields CDR1 SGHKS and CDR2 YYEKEE (reference sequence). Losses at the gene ends were 4 bases for V and 0 bases for J; bases not matched to a gene: 7. This CDR3 contains 17 residues. The CDR3: CASSSTSGASSYNEQFF. DNA for the CDR3: TGTGCCAGCAGCAGTACTAGCGGGGCCAGCTCCTACAATGAGCAGTTCTTC.

Details on this clone: This specimen includes other DNA sequences encoding the same CDR3. The chain carries TRBV7-9 and TRBJ2-1, with 10 bases aligning to TRBD2. From germline, CDR1 is SEHNR and CDR2 FQNEAQ (reference sequence). CDR3 size: 15 residues. Trimming took 1 base from V and 3 from J; bases not matched to a gene: 0. CDR3 sequence reads: CASSLGTSGYNEQFF. CDR3 sequence (DNA): TGTGCCAGCAGCTTAGGGACTAGCGGCTACAATGAGCAGTTCTTC.

V usage is TRBV2 and J usage is TRBJ2-7; the D is unclear. V gave up 7 bases and J gave up 0 bases, with 10 bases separating them. Germline V CDR1 and CDR2: SNHLY, FYNNEI. The CDR3 is 13 amino acids. The CDR3 spells CASKQPDSYEQYF. DNA for the CDR3: TGTGCCAGCAAACAGCCCGACTCCTACGAGCAGTACTTC.

The rearrangement joins TRBV27 to TRBJ2-3; D is unclear. From germline, CDR1 is MNHEY and CDR2 SMNVEV (reference sequence). The CDR3 runs to 17 residues. V was clipped by 4 bases and J by 3 bases, with 20 bases between them. The CDR3 DNA is TGTGCCAGCAGTTCCCTTCGGTTCTCCGCCCTTACAGATACGCAGTATTTT. Translated: CASSSLRFSALTDTQYF.

The CDR3 nucleotides are TGTGCCAGCAGGGGGGGGCTCCAGTCCGGCTACACCTTC. Amino acids: CASRGGLQSGYTF. The chain uses TRBV6-4 and TRBJ1-2; D may be TRBD1 (6 bases). Looked up from germline, CDR1 is MRHNA and CDR2 is SNTAGT. The CDR3 has 13 amino acids. V was clipped by 6 bases and J by 8 bases, with 16 bases between them.

This chain joins TRBV19 and TRBJ2-7, with 8 nucleotides matching TRBD1. Germline V gene lookup returns CDR1 LNHDA and CDR2 SQIVND (reference sequence). The CDR3 is made up of 14 amino acids. Losses at the gene ends were 5 bases for V and 3 bases for J; bases not matched to a gene: 6. CDR3 sequence (DNA): TGTGCCAGTAGTTGGGGGACAGGCGACTACGAGCAGTACTTC. Its protein is CASSWGTGDYEQYF.

The chain is built from TRBV7-8 and TRBJ1-4; 9 bases fit TRBD1. The germline gives CDR1 SGHVS, CDR2 FQNEAQ. V lost 11 bases, J lost 7 bases, and 8 bases stayed unmatched. CDR3 length equals 13 residues. CDR3 sequence (DNA): TGTGCCGCAAGACAGGGGGTTGGTGAAAAACTGTTTTTT. Translated, it gives CAARQGVGEKLFF.

V and J are TRBV24-1 and TRBJ2-7; the D gene is possibly TRBD2 (5 bases). Trimming pared 6 bases from V and 2 bases from J, leaving 10 bases between. This CDR3 contains 13 residues. CDR1 KGHDR and CDR2 SFDVKD come from the germline V gene. DNA of the CDR3: TGTGCCACCAGTACGGGGAAGCCCTACGAGCAGTACTTC. Translation: CATSTGKPYEQYF.

The V call is TRBV5-5, the J call TRBJ2-3; 9 bases match TRBD1. Germline-derived CDR1 and CDR2 are SGHKS and YYEKEE (reference sequence). This CDR3 region has 14 residues. V shed 1 base, J shed 6 bases, and the junction held 3 bases outside the gene matches. CDR3 protein: CASSLTGGVDTQYF. The CDR3 DNA reads TGTGCCAGCAGCTTGACAGGGGGCGTTGATACGCAGTATTTT. Supplemented by reference TRBV5-5 and TRBJ2-3, the full variable domain reads DAGVTQSPTHLIKTRGQQVTLRCSPISGHKSVSWYQQVLGQGPQFIFQYYEKEERGRGNFPDRFSARQFPNYSSELNVNALLLGDSALYLCASSLTGGVDTQYFGPGTRLTVL.

This chain links TRBV6-2 or TRBV6-3 with TRBJ2-1; 9 bases fit TRBD1. This CDR3 contains 18 residues. V shed 6 bases and J 0 bases; nucleotides not matched to a gene: 12. CDR1 MNHEY and CDR2 SVGEGT come from the germline V gene. The CDR3 DNA reads as TGTGCCAGCAGCCCTAAACCACAGGGGGCACGCTCCTACAATGAGCAGTTCTTC. Translation: CASSPKPQGARSYNEQFF.

The chain joins TRBV4-1 to TRBJ1-3; unclear D gene. Trimming left V 0 bases short and J 4 bases short, with 13 bases between. The CDR3 covers 16 residues. Germline V lookup: CDR1 MGHRA, CDR2 YSYEKL. For the CDR3, the DNA is TGCGCCAGCAGCCAAGATGGGCCCGCCGCGGGAAACACCATATATTTT. Amino acid sequence: CASSQDGPAAGNTIYF.